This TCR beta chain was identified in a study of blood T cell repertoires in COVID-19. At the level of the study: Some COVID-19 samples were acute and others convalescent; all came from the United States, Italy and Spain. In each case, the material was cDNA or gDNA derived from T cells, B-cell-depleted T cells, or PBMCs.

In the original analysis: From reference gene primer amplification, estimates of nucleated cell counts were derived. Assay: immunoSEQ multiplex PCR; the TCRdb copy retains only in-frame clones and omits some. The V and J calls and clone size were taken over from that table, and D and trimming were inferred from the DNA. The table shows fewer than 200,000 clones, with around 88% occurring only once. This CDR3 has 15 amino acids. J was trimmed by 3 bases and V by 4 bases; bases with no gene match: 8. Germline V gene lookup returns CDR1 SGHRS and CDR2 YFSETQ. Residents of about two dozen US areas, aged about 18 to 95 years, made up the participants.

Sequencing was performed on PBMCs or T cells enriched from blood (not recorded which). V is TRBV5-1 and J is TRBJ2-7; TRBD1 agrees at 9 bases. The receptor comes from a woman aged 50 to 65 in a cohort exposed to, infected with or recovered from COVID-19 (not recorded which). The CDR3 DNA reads TGCGCCAGCAGCACCGGGACAGGGAATATCTACGAGCAGTACTTC. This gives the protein CASSTGTGNIYEQYF.